The 5 T cell receptor beta chains reported below all come from one sample, sequenced in a study of cytomegalovirus exposure and HLA in healthy donors. With 60 Vbeta and 13 Jbeta primers, the PCR was carried out. TCRdb keeps only in-frame clones here, not all; method: immunoSEQ multiplex PCR. The table includes approximately 110,000 clones, approximately 80% detected once. Material: PBMCs. These receptor sequences come from a man aged 45 to 65 in good health and CMV-seronegative.

In nucleotides, the CDR3 is TGTGCCAGCAGGTATACAGGGATCCACGAGCAGTACTTC. Amino acid sequence: CASRYTGIHEQYF. The rearrangement links TRBV28 to TRBJ2-7; D perhaps matches TRBD1 (6 bases). Germline CDR1 reads MDHEN; CDR2 reads SYDVKM. Deletions cut 6 bases from V and 5 bases from J, with 14 bases between. The CDR3 is 13 amino acids. The whole variable domain, remainder taken from reference TRBV28 and TRBJ2-7, is DVKVTQSSRYLVKRTGEKVFLECVQDMDHENMFWYRQDPGLGLRLIYFSYDVKMKEKGDIPEGYSVSREKKERFSLILESASTNQTSMYLCASRYTGIHEQYFGPGTRLTVT.

The chain combines TRBV29-1 with TRBJ2-7; 9 bases are a match to TRBD1. After removal of 5 bases from V and 6 bases from J, the junction contained 8 bases not matched to a gene. The CDR3 has 13 amino acids. CDR1 is SQVTM and CDR2 is ANQGSEA in the germline V gene. CDR3 protein: CSVKQGAQGEQYF. The CDR3 region has the DNA TGCAGCGTTAAACAGGGGGCGCAGGGCGAGCAGTACTTC.

The chain combines TRBV15 with TRBJ2-1, with 11 nucleotides matching TRBD1. Trimming removed 0 bases from V and 10 bases from J; junction bases left unmatched: 11. This CDR3 is built from 17 residues. The V gene's germline CDR1 is LNHNV and CDR2 YYDKDF (reference sequence). DNA of the CDR3: TGTGCCACCAGCAGAGAGAGGTCTGGGACAGGGGGTGGCGAGCAGTTCTTC. Translating it yields CATSRERSGTGGGEQFF.

This clone was seen a single time. This rearrangement joins TRBV28 to TRBJ1-2, with D perhaps TRBD1 (6 bases). V gave up 3 bases and J gave up 1 base, with 15 bases separating them. The CDR3 spans 16 residues. CDR1 and CDR2 from the germline V gene are MDHEN and SYDVKM. The CDR3 bases are TGTGCCAGCAGTTTGAGTACAGGGTATGGTAACTATGGCTACACCTTC. Translated, it gives CASSLSTGYGNYGYTF.

In nucleotides, the CDR3 is TGTGCCAGCAGCTTAAGCCTCAAGCAAGAGACCCAGTACTTC. Amino acid sequence: CASSLSLKQETQYF. The chain employs TRBV7-9 and TRBJ2-5; D uncertain. CDR1 and CDR2 from the germline V gene are SEHNR and FQNEAQ (reference sequence). CDR3 length: 14 amino acids. Trimming left V 2 bases short and J 2 bases short, with 9 bases between.